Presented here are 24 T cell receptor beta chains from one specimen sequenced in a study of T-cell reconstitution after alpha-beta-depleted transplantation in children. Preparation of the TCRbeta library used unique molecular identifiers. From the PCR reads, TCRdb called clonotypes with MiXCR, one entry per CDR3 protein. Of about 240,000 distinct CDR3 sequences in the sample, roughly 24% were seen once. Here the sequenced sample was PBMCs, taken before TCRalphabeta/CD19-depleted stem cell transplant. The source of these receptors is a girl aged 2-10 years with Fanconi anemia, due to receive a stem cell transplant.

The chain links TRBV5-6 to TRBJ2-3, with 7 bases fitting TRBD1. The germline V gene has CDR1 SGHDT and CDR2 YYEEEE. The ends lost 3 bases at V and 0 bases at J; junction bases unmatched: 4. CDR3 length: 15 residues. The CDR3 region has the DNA TGTGCCAGCAGCTCGAGGGGGCCTAGCACAGATACGCAGTATTTT. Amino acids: CASSSRGPSTDTQYF.

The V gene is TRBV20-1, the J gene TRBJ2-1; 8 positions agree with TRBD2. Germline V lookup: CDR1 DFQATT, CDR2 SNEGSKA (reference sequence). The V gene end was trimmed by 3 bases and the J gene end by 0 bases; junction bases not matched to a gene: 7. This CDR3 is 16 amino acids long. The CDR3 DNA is TGCAGTGCTAGTGGGAGTAGCGGGGCCTCCTACAATGAGCAGTTCTTC. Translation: CSASGSSGASYNEQFF.

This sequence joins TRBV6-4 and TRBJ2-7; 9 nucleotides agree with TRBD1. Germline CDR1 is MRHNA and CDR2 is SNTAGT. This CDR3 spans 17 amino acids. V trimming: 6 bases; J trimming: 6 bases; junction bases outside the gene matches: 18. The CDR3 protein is CASRPGQGIGGTCEQYF. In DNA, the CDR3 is TGTGCCAGCAGACCGGGACAGGGTATTGGTGGCACTTGCGAGCAGTACTTC.

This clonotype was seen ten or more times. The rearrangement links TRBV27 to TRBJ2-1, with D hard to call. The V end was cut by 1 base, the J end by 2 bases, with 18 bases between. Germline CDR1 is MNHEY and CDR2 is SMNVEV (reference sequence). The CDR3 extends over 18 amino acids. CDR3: CASSLFSLGKSPYNEQFF. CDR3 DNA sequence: TGTGCCAGCAGTTTATTTTCTTTGGGGAAATCACCCTACAATGAGCAGTTCTTC.

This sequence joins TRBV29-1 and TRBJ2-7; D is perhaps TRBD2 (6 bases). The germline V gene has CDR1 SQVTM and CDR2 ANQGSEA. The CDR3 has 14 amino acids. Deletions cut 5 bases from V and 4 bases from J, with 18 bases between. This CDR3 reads CSVSGLGFFYEQYF. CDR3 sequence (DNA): TGCAGCGTTTCGGGACTGGGTTTTTTTTACGAGCAGTACTTC.

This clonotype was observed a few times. In nucleotides, the CDR3 is TGTGCCAGCAGCGTAGACGGACTCATCGTCAAAAACATTCAGTACTTC. As protein: CASSVDGLIVKNIQYF. The chain uses TRBV7-9 and TRBJ2-4; the D gene is possibly TRBD2 (5 bases). This CDR3 comprises 16 residues. V was trimmed by 5 bases and J by 3 bases, leaving 17 bases between them. Germline V lookup: CDR1 SEHNR, CDR2 FQNEAQ (reference sequence).

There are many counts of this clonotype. Here the CDR3 reads CATSRTLAGGEQFF. The CDR3 coding sequence is TGTGCCACCAGCAGGACTTTAGCGGGAGGTGAGCAGTTCTTC. This rearrangement joins TRBV15 to TRBJ2-1; 10 bases are a match to TRBD2. Germline-derived CDR1 and CDR2 are LNHNV and YYDKDF (reference sequence). This CDR3 is 14 amino acids long. V lost 3 bases, J lost 9 bases, and 5 bases stayed unmatched.

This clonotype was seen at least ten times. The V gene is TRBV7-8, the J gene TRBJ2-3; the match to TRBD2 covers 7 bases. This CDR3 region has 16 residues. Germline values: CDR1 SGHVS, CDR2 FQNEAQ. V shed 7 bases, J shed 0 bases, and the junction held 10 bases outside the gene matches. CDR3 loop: CASTEGGEGSTDTQYF. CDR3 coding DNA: TGTGCCAGCACCGAAGGAGGGGAGGGAAGCACAGATACGCAGTATTTT. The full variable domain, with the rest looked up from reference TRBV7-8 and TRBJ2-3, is GAGVSQSPRYKVAKRGQDVALRCDPISGHVSLFWYQQALGQGPEFLTYFQNEAQLDKSGLPSDRFFAERPEGSVSTLKIQRTQQEDSAVYLCASTEGGEGSTDTQYFGPGTRLTVL.

DNA for the CDR3: TGCAGCGTGACCGGGACCCCAGGCATGCAGTATTTT. It specifies CSVTGTPGMQYF. The rearrangement links TRBV29-1 to TRBJ2-3, with D perhaps given as TRBD1 or TRBD2 (5 bases each). There are 12 residues in the CDR3. V lost 6 bases to trimming and J lost 11 bases, with 18 bases between them. Looked up from germline, CDR1 is SQVTM and CDR2 is ANQGSEA.

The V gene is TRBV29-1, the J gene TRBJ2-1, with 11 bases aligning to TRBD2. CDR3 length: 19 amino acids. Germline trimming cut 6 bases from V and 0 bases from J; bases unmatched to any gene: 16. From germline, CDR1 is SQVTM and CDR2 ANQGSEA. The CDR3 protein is CSVTRWASGRLSSYNEQFF. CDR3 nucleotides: TGCAGCGTCACTCGGTGGGCTAGCGGGAGGCTTAGCTCCTACAATGAGCAGTTCTTC.

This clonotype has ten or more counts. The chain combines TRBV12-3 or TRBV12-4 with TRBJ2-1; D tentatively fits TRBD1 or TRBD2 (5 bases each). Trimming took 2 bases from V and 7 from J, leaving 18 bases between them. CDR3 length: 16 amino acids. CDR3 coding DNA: TGTGCCAGCAGTTTATGGGGTGGGGGTCGGAAGAATGAGCAGTTCTTC. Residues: CASSLWGGGRKNEQFF.

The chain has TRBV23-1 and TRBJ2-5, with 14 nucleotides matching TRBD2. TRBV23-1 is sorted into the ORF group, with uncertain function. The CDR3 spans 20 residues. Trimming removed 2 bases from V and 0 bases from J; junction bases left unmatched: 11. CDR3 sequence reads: CASSQPRLAGGSTYQETQYF. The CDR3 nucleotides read TGCGCCAGCAGTCAACCGAGACTAGCGGGGGGGTCTACCTACCAAGAGACCCAGTACTTC.

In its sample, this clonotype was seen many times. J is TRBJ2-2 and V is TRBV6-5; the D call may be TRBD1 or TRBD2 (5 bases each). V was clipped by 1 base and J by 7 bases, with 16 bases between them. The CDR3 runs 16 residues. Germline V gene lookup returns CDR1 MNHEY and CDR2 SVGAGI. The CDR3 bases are TGTGCCAGCAGTTACTGGGACCCCCGACGGGACGGGGAGCTGTTTTTT. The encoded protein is CASSYWDPRRDGELFF.

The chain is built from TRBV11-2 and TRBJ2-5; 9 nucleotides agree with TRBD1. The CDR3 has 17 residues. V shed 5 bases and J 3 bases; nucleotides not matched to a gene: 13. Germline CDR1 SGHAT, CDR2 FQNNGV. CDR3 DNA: TGTGCCAGCAGCCCCGGCCGTGGACAGGGGATTGAAGAGACCCAGTACTTC. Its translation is CASSPGRGQGIEETQYF. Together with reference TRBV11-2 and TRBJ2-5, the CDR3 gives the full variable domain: EAGVAQSPRYKIIEKRQSVAFWCNPISGHATLYWYQQILGQGPKLLIQFQNNGVVDDSQLPKDRFSAERLKGVDSTLKIQPAKLEDSAVYLCASSPGRGQGIEETQYFGPGTRLLVL.

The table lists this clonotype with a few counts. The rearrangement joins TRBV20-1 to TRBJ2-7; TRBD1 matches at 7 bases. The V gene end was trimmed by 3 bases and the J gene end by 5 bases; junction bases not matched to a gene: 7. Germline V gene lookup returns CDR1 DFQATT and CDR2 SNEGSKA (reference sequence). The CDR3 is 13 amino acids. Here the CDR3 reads CSARTGSRNEQYF. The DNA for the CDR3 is TGCAGTGCTAGGACAGGGTCTAGGAACGAGCAGTACTTC.

The chain's CDR3 is CASSLVAGGYEQYF. DNA for the CDR3: TGCGCCAGCAGCTTGGTAGCGGGAGGGTACGAGCAGTACTTC. The V gene is TRBV5-1, the J gene TRBJ2-7; TRBD2 aligns across 11 bases. The CDR3 sequence is 14 residues long. The J segment lost 4 bases and the V segment lost 0 bases, leaving 0 bases of the junction unmatched. The V gene's germline CDR1 is SGHRS and CDR2 YFSETQ.

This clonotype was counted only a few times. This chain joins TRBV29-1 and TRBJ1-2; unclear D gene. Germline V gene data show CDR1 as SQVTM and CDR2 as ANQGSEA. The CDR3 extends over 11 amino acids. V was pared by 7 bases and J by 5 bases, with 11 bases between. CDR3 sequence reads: CSAYRDYGYTF. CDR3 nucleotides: TGCAGCGCCTACAGAGATTATGGCTACACCTTC.

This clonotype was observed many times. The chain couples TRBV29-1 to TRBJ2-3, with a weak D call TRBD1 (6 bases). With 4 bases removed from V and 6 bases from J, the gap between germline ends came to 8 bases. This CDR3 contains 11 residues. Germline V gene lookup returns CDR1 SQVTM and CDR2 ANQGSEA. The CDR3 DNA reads TGCAGCGTTGGCAGGGGTGATACGCAGTATTTT. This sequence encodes CSVGRGDTQYF.

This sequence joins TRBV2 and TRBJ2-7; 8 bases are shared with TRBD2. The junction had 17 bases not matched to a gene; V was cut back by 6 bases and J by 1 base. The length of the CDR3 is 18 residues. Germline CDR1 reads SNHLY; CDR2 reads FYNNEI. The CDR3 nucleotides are TGTGCCAGCAGAGTGGGATTGGGCGGGGGGCTCCTATCCTACGAGCAGTACTTC. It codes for CASRVGLGGGLLSYEQYF.

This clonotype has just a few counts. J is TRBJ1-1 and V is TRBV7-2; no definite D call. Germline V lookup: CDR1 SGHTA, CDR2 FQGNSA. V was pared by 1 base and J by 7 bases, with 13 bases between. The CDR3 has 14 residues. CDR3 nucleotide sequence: TGTGCCAGCAGCTTAGATGGTGGACGGCTTGAAGCTTTCTTT. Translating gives CASSLDGGRLEAFF.

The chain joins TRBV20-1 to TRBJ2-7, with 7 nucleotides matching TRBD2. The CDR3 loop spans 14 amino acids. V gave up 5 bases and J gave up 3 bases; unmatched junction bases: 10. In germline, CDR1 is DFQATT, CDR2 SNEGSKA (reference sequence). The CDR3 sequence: CSAYNGLEVYEQYF. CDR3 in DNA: TGCAGTGCTTACAACGGACTAGAAGTCTACGAGCAGTACTTC.

The CDR3 loop reads CASSLTGINEQFF. The DNA for the CDR3 is TGTGCCAGCAGTCTGACAGGTATCAATGAGCAGTTCTTC. This sequence joins TRBV6-1 and TRBJ2-1; TRBD1 is a possible D gene (6 bases). Per germline, CDR1 MNHNS and CDR2 SASEGT. Between the trimmed V and J ends, which lost 5 bases and 6 bases, there was a span of 11 bases. The CDR3 runs 13 residues.

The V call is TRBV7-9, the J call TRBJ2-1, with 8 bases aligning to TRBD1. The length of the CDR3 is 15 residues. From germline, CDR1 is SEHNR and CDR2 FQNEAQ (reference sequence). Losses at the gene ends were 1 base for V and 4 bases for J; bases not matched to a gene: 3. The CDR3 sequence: CASSLGGTGYNEQFF. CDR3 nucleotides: TGTGCCAGCAGCTTAGGCGGGACAGGTTACAATGAGCAGTTCTTC.

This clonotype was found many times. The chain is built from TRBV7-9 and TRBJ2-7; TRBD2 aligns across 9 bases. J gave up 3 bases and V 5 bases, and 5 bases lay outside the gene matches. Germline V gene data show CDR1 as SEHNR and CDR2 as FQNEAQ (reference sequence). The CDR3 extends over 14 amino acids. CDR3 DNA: TGTGCCAGCAGCGCTAGCGGGATCGTCTACGAGCAGTACTTC. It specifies CASSASGIVYEQYF.